This T cell receptor beta chain was profiled in a study of blood T cell repertoires in COVID-19. Study in general: The United States, Italy and Spain supplied acute and convalescent COVID-19 samples. Sources were T cells, B-cell-depleted T cells, or PBMCs; the material itself was cDNA or gDNA.

Libraries were prepared by immunoSEQ multiplex PCR; TCRdb keeps only in-frame clonotypes and omits some of them. The sample holds approximately 110,000 clones, around nine tenths seen once. This CDR3 region has 13 residues. Germline lookup yields CDR1 SGHDT and CDR2 YYEEEE. Trimming took 4 bases from V and 4 from J, leaving 9 bases between them. This chain uses TRBV5-6 with TRBJ1-5; D remains unclear. The source material was peripheral blood. The TCR was taken from a woman in her 50s with active or convalescent COVID-19. The CDR3 sequence is CASSPGVNQPQHF. CDR3 DNA: TGTGCCAGCAGCCCCGGGGTTAATCAGCCCCAGCATTTT.